What follows are 18 T cell receptor beta chains derived from one specimen sequenced in a study of T cell repertoires in cytomegalovirus infection. TCRdb called the reads again in MiXCR, with one record for every CDR3 protein. The table has around 530,000 distinct CDR3 sequences, about 30% seen once; the top ten hold less than 15%. The sample consisted of PBMCs. The receptor source for this set is a human donor in good health (CMV status not recorded). Some clones in this sample may be carry-over from other donors' samples.

The rearrangement links TRBV12-3 or TRBV12-4 to TRBJ2-3, with no clear D. V was trimmed by 3 bases and J by 3 bases, leaving 10 bases between them. CDR3 length: 14 amino acids. The DNA for the CDR3 is TGTGCCAGCAGTTTTAACCCCCCTACAGATACGCAGTATTTT. This sequence encodes CASSFNPPTDTQYF.

The V gene is TRBV7-3, the J gene TRBJ2-3; unclear D gene. The V gene lost 2 bases and the J gene lost 1 base, with 13 bases spanning the gap. The germline V gene encodes CDR1 SGHTA and CDR2 FQGTGA. The CDR3 is 16 amino acids. In nucleotides, the CDR3 is TGTGCCAGCAGCTTAGGGTTCGGAACTGGCACAGATACGCAGTATTTT. This sequence encodes CASSLGFGTGTDTQYF.

The rearrangement links TRBV19 to TRBJ2-1, with TRBD2 matching 7 bases. CDR1 and CDR2 (germline): LNHDA, SQIVND (reference sequence). V shed 7 bases, J shed 9 bases, and the junction held 3 bases outside the gene matches. The CDR3 runs 11 residues. Here the CDR3 DNA reads TGTGCCAGTACCCAGCGGGGTGAGCAGTTCTTC. Protein: CASTQRGEQFF.

A few counts support this clonotype. This sequence joins TRBV7-2 and TRBJ2-7; unclear D gene. CDR1 is SGHTA, CDR2 FQGNSA, per germline. Trimming cost V 1 base and J 3 bases, with 10 bases left between them. This CDR3 comprises 14 residues. The CDR3 loop is CASSLDNALYEQYF. CDR3 nucleotides: TGTGCCAGCAGCTTAGATAACGCCCTCTACGAGCAGTACTTC.

This clonotype appeared a few times. This chain uses TRBV7-2 with TRBJ1-4; D not certain. With 1 base removed from V and 10 bases from J, the gap between germline ends came to 10 bases. The CDR3 consists of 13 residues. CDR1 is SGHTA and CDR2 is FQGNSA in the germline V gene. The CDR3, as DNA: TGTGCCAGCAGCTTAGAGGTTAGCGGAAAACTGTTTTTT. This gives the protein CASSLEVSGKLFF.

This clonotype was detected ten times or more. The chain couples TRBV7-8 to TRBJ2-1; D perhaps matches TRBD2 (5 bases). The CDR3 loop spans 14 amino acids. CDR1 is SGHVS, CDR2 FQNEAQ, per germline. V gave up 4 bases and J gave up 15 bases, with 22 bases separating them. CDR3 in DNA: TGTGCCAGCAGCTCGATCGGGTCGGGGAGCAACTCGTTCTTC. Residues: CASSSIGSGSNSFF.

In this sample, this clonotype turned up many times. The chain uses TRBV6-5 and TRBJ2-7, with a weak D call TRBD1 (6 bases). The CDR3 consists of 13 residues. V lost 0 bases and J lost 5, with 8 bases in between. Germline CDR1 reads MNHEY; CDR2 reads SVGAGI. CDR3 DNA sequence: TGTGCCAGCAGTTACTCTTCAGGGGACGAGCAGTACTTC. Translation: CASSYSSGDEQYF.

The gene calls are TRBV11-2 and TRBJ2-3; D not certain. The V gene lost 5 bases and the J gene lost 5 bases, with 14 bases spanning the gap. CDR1 SGHAT and CDR2 FQNNGV come from the germline V gene. The CDR3 contains 14 residues. The CDR3 nucleotides are TGTGCCAGCAGCGGAACCTACTTGGGAGATACGCAGTATTTT. Translated: CASSGTYLGDTQYF.

The table lists this clonotype with a few counts. The V and J genes are TRBV7-9 and TRBJ2-1; 7 bases match TRBD2. V shed 5 bases and J 5 bases; nucleotides not matched to a gene: 12. The CDR3 length is 16 residues. Germline V gene sequence: CDR1 SEHNR, CDR2 FQNEAQ (reference sequence). The CDR3: CASSRQSAGVNNEQFF. The DNA for the CDR3 is TGTGCCAGCAGCCGTCAATCGGCGGGAGTGAACAATGAGCAGTTCTTC.

At least ten counts were recorded for this clonotype. This chain links TRBV7-2 with TRBJ2-5; D not resolved. This CDR3 contains 16 residues. Trimming cost V 4 bases and J 1 base, with 16 bases left between them. Germline V lookup: CDR1 SGHTA, CDR2 FQGNSA. The CDR3, as DNA: TGTGCCAGCAGCTGGGTATCCGGGCGGATCCAAGAGACCCAGTACTTC. It encodes CASSWVSGRIQETQYF.

Only a few counts were recorded for this clonotype. The chain has TRBV19 and TRBJ2-2; D not certain. Trimming took off 7 bases at V and 4 bases at J, with 16 bases between the two ends. CDR1 and CDR2 (germline): LNHDA, SQIVND (reference sequence). This CDR3 has 15 amino acids. The CDR3 nucleotides read TGTGCCAGTAATAACGTCGGCGAACGCACCGGGGAGCTGTTTTTT. Its translation is CASNNVGERTGELFF.

The chain has TRBV7-6 and TRBJ2-7; the D is unclear. Trimming cost V 7 bases and J 4 bases, with 14 bases left between them. Germline-derived CDR1 and CDR2 are SGHVS and FNYEAQ. The CDR3 has 13 amino acids. The CDR3 loop is CASTPRSGYEQYF. The CDR3, as DNA: TGTGCCAGCACCCCACGTTCCGGTTACGAGCAGTACTTC. Combining the CDR3 with reference TRBV7-6 and TRBJ2-7 gives the whole variable domain GAGVSQSPRYKVTKRGQDVALRCDPISGHVSLYWYRQALGQGPEFLTYFNYEAQQDKSGLPNDRFSAERPEGSISTLTIQRTEQRDSAMYRCASTPRSGYEQYFGPGTRLTVT.

The gene calls are TRBV28 and TRBJ2-7; perhaps TRBD1 as D (6 bases). Germline CDR1 MDHEN, CDR2 SYDVKM. This CDR3 is built from 14 residues. V was trimmed by 4 bases and J by 3 bases, leaving 13 bases between them. The CDR3 DNA reads TGTGCCAGCAGTTGGGACACAGTAAACTACGAGCAGTACTTC. Translating it yields CASSWDTVNYEQYF.

This clonotype was counted once. The V and J genes are TRBV29-1 and TRBJ2-1; TRBD2 matches at 7 bases. With 3 bases clipped from V and 1 base from J, the junction kept 12 bases outside the gene matches. Germline V gene sequence: CDR1 SQVTM, CDR2 ANQGSEA. This CDR3 has 17 amino acids. The CDR3 region is CSVDPRSGTFSYNEQFF. The CDR3, as DNA: TGCAGCGTTGATCCGAGAAGCGGGACCTTTTCCTACAATGAGCAGTTCTTC.

The CDR3 here is CASSFRDRAYEQYV. DNA of the CDR3: TGTGCCAGCAGTTTCCGGGACAGGGCCTACGAGCAGTACGTC. The rearrangement uses TRBV2 and TRBJ2-7; 9 bases agree with TRBD1. The germline CDR1 and CDR2 sequences are SNHLY and FYNNEI. The V gene end was trimmed by 5 bases and the J gene end by 2 bases; junction bases not matched to a gene: 4. The length of the CDR3 is 14 residues.

The sample holds a few counts of this clonotype. The chain uses TRBV12-3 or TRBV12-4 and TRBJ2-1, with D uncertain. The CDR3 runs to 13 residues. V was pared by 8 bases and J by 7 bases, with 15 bases between. As DNA, the CDR3 is TGTGCCAGCGGAAGCCGCCTAGGAAATGAGCAGTTCTTC. Its translation: CASGSRLGNEQFF.

This clonotype turned up a few times. The genes are TRBV5-4 and TRBJ2-5, with 8 bases identical to TRBD1. Per germline, CDR1 SGHNT and CDR2 YYREEE (reference sequence). V lost 5 bases, J lost 4 bases, and 10 bases stayed unmatched. The CDR3 consists of 15 residues. CDR3 coding DNA: TGTGCCAGCAGGGCCGGGACAGGTCTTGGAGAGACCCAGTACTTC. Residues: CASRAGTGLGETQYF.

Only a few counts were recorded for this clonotype. This rearrangement joins TRBV7-9 to TRBJ2-7; D possibly corresponds to TRBD1 (6 bases). The CDR3 has 14 amino acids. The V and J ends lost 3 bases and 5 bases respectively, with 14 bases between them. Germline values: CDR1 SEHNR, CDR2 FQNEAQ (reference sequence). The CDR3 nucleotides read TGTGCCAGCAGCTTTGTAGGGGGTCGGCACGAGCAGTACGTC. This gives the protein CASSFVGGRHEQYV.